The T cell receptor (beta chain) under discussion was sequenced for a study of identical twins. Template switching (which added a universal primer site) was used, and cDNA carried unique molecular identifiers. Via MiXCR, TCRdb re-called the 5' RACE reads, giving one row per CDR3 protein. The sample holds roughly 770,000 distinct CDR3 sequences, roughly 18% seen once. These sequences were also reported in another study, on T cells expressing NK-cell markers. Per that paper: Restriction of the sorted population to alpha-beta TCR T cells was achieved in several experiments with an anti-gamma-delta TCR antibody. In five or six donors, dominant NKG2C+ clonotypes were roughly 1.0-8% of CD8+ T cells.

The sequencing input was PBMCs. This sequence was found in a woman between 18 and 29 years old in good health.

The CDR3 sequence: CASSSGTGIINEQFF. CDR3 DNA: TGTGCCAGCAGTTCCGGGACAGGGATAATCAATGAGCAGTTCTTC. The V gene is TRBV6-5, the J gene TRBJ2-1; 9 nucleotides agree with TRBD1. The V gene end was trimmed by 4 bases and the J gene end by 6 bases; junction bases not matched to a gene: 7. This CDR3 region has 15 residues. The germline V gene has CDR1 MNHEY and CDR2 SVGAGI.